This TCR beta chain was sequenced during a study of CD8 T cells in ankylosing spondylitis. Preparation of TCR beta libraries was done by quantitative 5'-RACE with molecular barcodes. TCRdb re-called the 5' RACE reads through MiXCR, storing one row per CDR3 protein. The profile covers about 360,000 distinct CDR3 sequences, with more than 20% appearing a single time and about 12% taken by the ten largest. Study-level results: Within ankylosing spondylitis blood, a TCR beta motif made up of several highly homologous variants appeared to be characteristic. Disease-linked clones reportedly showed significant enrichment in matched ankylosing spondylitis synovial fluid.

Only a few counts were recorded for this clonotype. No antigen is known for it. This sequence was found in a male donor with ankylosing spondylitis or in good health (not recorded which). The sequencing sample was made of blood, either unsorted or a sorted T cell fraction (not recorded which).

This CDR3 reads CASIRGGTEAFF. The DNA of the CDR3 is TGTGCCAGCATTCGAGGGGGCACTGAAGCTTTCTTT. The chain is built from TRBV2 and TRBJ1-1, with a possible D match to TRBD1 (6 bases). This CDR3 spans 12 amino acids. The ends were cut back, 7 bases at V and 4 bases at J, with 10 bases in the middle. Germline CDR1 reads SNHLY; CDR2 reads FYNNEI.